The next 22 T cell receptor beta chains were all read from a single sample in a study of CDR3 diversity in severe acne. TCRdb reprocessed the PCR reads via MiXCR and lists one record per CDR3 protein. Of 84,000 or so distinct CDR3 sequences listed, over 45% are singletons. Sequenced: blood. All receptors come from a male donor in good health, serving as a control.

The gene calls are TRBV25-1 and TRBJ1-2, with D uncertain. This CDR3 region has 12 residues. Per germline, CDR1 MGHDK and CDR2 SYGVNS. Deletions cut 5 bases from V and 8 bases from J, with 12 bases between. The CDR3 protein is CASSPTPAGYTF. CDR3 DNA sequence: TGTGCCAGCAGTCCCACCCCGGCCGGCTACACCTTC.

This sequence joins TRBV7-9 and TRBJ2-5; 8 nucleotides agree with TRBD2. CDR1 is SEHNR, CDR2 FQNEAQ, per germline (reference sequence). The V gene end was trimmed by 5 bases and the J gene end by 3 bases; junction bases not matched to a gene: 8. CDR3 size: 15 residues. CDR3 amino acids: CASSAAGGSEETQYF. The CDR3 bases are TGTGCCAGCAGCGCCGCGGGGGGCAGCGAAGAGACCCAGTACTTC.

The chain recombines TRBV9 with TRBJ1-2; D not certain. V lost 4 bases and J 8 bases, leaving 15 bases between the germline ends. Germline assignment: CDR1 SGDLS and CDR2 YYNGEE. This CDR3 is 13 amino acids long. The CDR3: CASSSQTPFGYTF. The CDR3, as DNA: TGTGCCAGCAGCTCACAAACACCCTTCGGCTACACCTTC.

In the case of this clonotype: One end of the junction varies from germline; a read error may be responsible. V usage is TRBV7-2 and J usage is TRBJ2-5; possible D gene TRBD2, 5 bases. The CDR3 totals 15 residues. Germline V gene data show CDR1 as SGHTA and CDR2 as FQGNSA. CDR3 nucleotide sequence: TGCGCCAGCAGCCAAGTTCAGCGGAGACAAGAGACCCAGTACTTC. This gives the protein CASSQVQRRQETQYF.

The genes are TRBV28 and TRBJ2-7, with 9 positions matching TRBD1. Trimming cost V 3 bases and J 0 bases; bases outside gene matches: 15. CDR3 length: 19 residues. Germline V gene data show CDR1 as MDHEN and CDR2 as SYDVKM. The CDR3 here is CASSFVWALGQGPSYEQYF. The DNA of the CDR3 is TGTGCCAGCAGTTTTGTTTGGGCTTTGGGACAGGGCCCCTCCTACGAGCAGTACTTC.

This clonotype was observed a single time. This chain joins TRBV25-1 and TRBJ2-1, with 8 bases matching TRBD2. V was clipped by 3 bases and J by 3 bases; unmatched bases: 4. The CDR3 is 15 amino acids. The V gene's germline CDR1 is MGHDK and CDR2 SYGVNS. CDR3 amino acids: CASSDSGTSYNEQFF. DNA of the CDR3: TGTGCCAGCAGTGACTCCGGGACTAGCTACAATGAGCAGTTCTTC.

The rearrangement uses TRBV6-4 and TRBJ2-7; D may be TRBD1 (5 bases). The V gene's germline CDR1 is MRHNA and CDR2 SNTAGT. This CDR3 is 12 amino acids long. V shed 5 bases and J shed 5 bases, with 10 bases lying between them. The DNA of the CDR3 is TGTGCCAGCAGTCCCTCCAGGGACGAGCAGTACTTC. Translation: CASSPSRDEQYF.

This clonotype was counted a few times. The V and J genes are TRBV4-2 and TRBJ1-2; D is uncertain. CDR1 LGHNA and CDR2 YNFKEQ come from the germline V gene. The CDR3 covers 16 residues. V was pared by 1 base and J by 1 base, with 13 bases between. CDR3 coding DNA: TGTGCCAGCAGCCAAGCGGCTAGGGAACTTAACTATGGCTACACCTTC. Amino acid sequence: CASSQAARELNYGYTF.

This clonotype showed up many times. V usage is TRBV6-5 and J usage is TRBJ2-1; D is uncertain. The CDR3 totals 15 residues. Germline lookup yields CDR1 MNHEY and CDR2 SVGAGI. With 2 bases removed from V and 2 bases from J, the gap between germline ends came to 10 bases. The CDR3 nucleotides are TGTGCCAGCAGTTACAAGGACCCAACCTACAATGAGCAGTTCTTC. Amino acids: CASSYKDPTYNEQFF.

As concerns this clonotype: Here the CDR3 omits its conserved ending phenylalanine or tryptophan, so a read error is the likely source. The chain carries TRBV24-1 and TRBJ1-5; unclear D gene. The V end was cut by 4 bases, the J end by 5 bases, with 8 bases between. The V gene's germline CDR1 is KGHDR and CDR2 SFDVKD. This CDR3 has 13 amino acids. CDR3 in amino acids: CATSDASHQPQHS. CDR3 coding DNA: TGTGCCACCAGTGACGCTTCTCATCAGCCCCAGCATTCT.

This clonotype occurred many times. The junction differs from germline at one of its ends, possibly a read error. The chain combines TRBV19 with TRBJ1-2; 7 nucleotides align to TRBD1. In germline, CDR1 is LNHDA, CDR2 SQIVND (reference sequence). The CDR3 is 19 amino acids. The CDR3 bases are TGTGCCGGTAGTAGTTCGTTACACCTGGGACAGCCGATTAACTATGGCTACACCTTC. Translation: CAGSSSLHLGQPINYGYTF.

The rearrangement uses TRBV29-1 and TRBJ2-3; 8 bases line up with TRBD2. Trimming took 6 bases from V and 3 from J; bases not matched to a gene: 11. This CDR3 is built from 15 residues. The germline V gene has CDR1 SQVTM and CDR2 ANQGSEA. Written as DNA, the CDR3 is TGCAGCGTGGGGACTAGTGGGGCAACGACAGATACGCAGTATTTT. Translated: CSVGTSGATTDTQYF.

The chain couples TRBV11-2 to TRBJ1-2; D unresolved. This CDR3 spans 12 amino acids. The V end was cut by 5 bases, the J end by 7 bases, with 11 bases between. The germline CDR1 and CDR2 sequences are SGHAT and FQNNGV. This CDR3 reads CASSPRPGGYTF. CDR3 DNA: TGTGCCAGCAGCCCGCGGCCCGGTGGCTACACCTTC.

This clonotype was picked up many times. This chain connects TRBV13 to TRBJ2-3; D may match TRBD1 or TRBD2 (6 bases each). The CDR3 totals 13 residues. Per germline, CDR1 PRHDT and CDR2 FYEKMQ (reference sequence). V was cut by 2 bases and J by 7 bases, with 10 bases left in between. CDR3 coding DNA: TGTGCCAGCAGCTTAAGGGGGGCAAATACGCAGTATTTT. It specifies CASSLRGANTQYF. Full variable domain (outside the CDR3, taken from reference TRBV13 and TRBJ2-3): AAGVIQSPRHLIKEKRETATLKCYPIPRHDTVYWYQQGPGQDPQFLISFYEKMQSDKGSIPDRFSAQQFSDYHSELNMSSLELGDSALYFCASSLRGANTQYFGPGTRLTVL.

The chain joins TRBV5-1 to TRBJ1-1, with a weak D call TRBD1 (5 bases). CDR1 is SGHRS and CDR2 is YFSETQ in the germline V gene. This CDR3 spans 15 amino acids. Deletions cut 4 bases from V and 0 bases from J, with 13 bases between. CDR3 DNA: TGCGCCAGCAGCCCCAAGGGACCGATGAACACTGAAGCTTTCTTT. Amino acid sequence: CASSPKGPMNTEAFF.

This clonotype appeared a few times. The chain joins TRBV19 to TRBJ1-4; 9 bases agree with TRBD1. J lost 8 bases, V lost 6 bases, and 10 bases had no gene match. Germline V gene data show CDR1 as LNHDA and CDR2 as SQIVND (reference sequence). The CDR3 sequence is 15 residues long. CDR3 sequence reads: CASRQQGARREKLFF. The CDR3 DNA reads TGTGCCAGTAGACAACAGGGGGCTCGTCGAGAAAAACTGTTTTTT.

Many counts were recorded for this clonotype. The rearrangement links TRBV29-1 to TRBJ1-5, with 7 bases fitting TRBD1. V shed 7 bases and J 5 bases; nucleotides not matched to a gene: 5. The CDR3 contains 12 residues. Germline-derived CDR1 and CDR2 are SQVTM and ANQGSEA. The CDR3 nucleotides read TGCAGCGCAGGGACAGTGGATCAGCCCCAGCATTTT. This encodes CSAGTVDQPQHF. The full variable domain, with the rest looked up from reference TRBV29-1 and TRBJ1-5, is SAVISQKPSRDICQRGTSLTIQCQVDSQVTMMFWYRQQPGQSLTLIATANQGSEATYESGFVIDKFPISRPNLTFSTLTVSNMSPEDSSIYLCSAGTVDQPQHFGDGTRLSIL.

The chain couples TRBV11-3 to TRBJ2-7, with TRBD1 as a possible D gene (6 bases). Germline CDR1 is SGHNT and CDR2 is YENEEA. The CDR3 is 15 residues long. Between the trimmed V and J ends, which lost 0 bases and 3 bases, there was a span of 12 bases. DNA for the CDR3: TGTGCCAGCAGCTTAGAAGGGCAGGGGATCTACGAGCAGTACTTC. Protein sequence: CASSLEGQGIYEQYF.

This clonotype has at least ten counts. The J gene is TRBJ2-7, the V gene TRBV7-2; D gene unclear. CDR3 length equals 12 residues. V lost 5 bases and J 2 bases, leaving 7 bases between the germline ends. Germline assignment: CDR1 SGHTA and CDR2 FQGNSA. The CDR3 is CASSLETYEQYF. The DNA of the CDR3 is TGTGCCAGCAGCCTAGAAACCTACGAGCAGTACTTC.

This clonotype was observed a few times. V is TRBV19 and J is TRBJ1-2, with D hard to call. CDR1 is LNHDA and CDR2 is SQIVND in the germline V gene (reference sequence). V lost 3 bases and J 7 bases, leaving 12 bases between the germline ends. CDR3 length: 13 amino acids. The CDR3 sequence: CASSIFPNGGYTF. As DNA, the CDR3 is TGTGCCAGTAGTATCTTCCCCAATGGTGGCTACACCTTC.

By its share, this clonotype is medium-sized. The gene calls are TRBV10-2 and TRBJ2-1, with a weak D call TRBD1 (6 bases). This CDR3 has 14 amino acids. The V gene lost 8 bases and the J gene lost 2 bases, with 13 bases spanning the gap. Germline V gene sequence: CDR1 WSHSY, CDR2 SAAADI. The CDR3 region has the DNA TGCGCCAGCTATGAACAGGGCACCTACAATGAGCAGTTCTTC. Translation gives CASYEQGTYNEQFF.

This clonotype was seen a few times. The J gene is TRBJ1-1, the V gene TRBV30, with D tentatively TRBD1 (5 bases). Germline V gives CDR1 GTSNPN, CDR2 SVGIG (reference sequence). The length of the CDR3 is 13 residues. The V end lost 0 bases, the J end lost 3 bases, and 8 bases lay between the germline ends. CDR3 amino acids: CAWSVSGDTEAFF. The CDR3 DNA follows: TGTGCCTGGAGTGTATCGGGGGACACTGAAGCTTTCTTT.